These 23 T cell receptor beta chains share one sample of origin, sequenced in a study of radiation and T cells in renal cell carcinoma. Treatment meaning: treatment-naive control, cytoreductive nephrectomy. TCRdb keeps only in-frame clones here, not all; method: immunoSEQ multiplex PCR. Among 5,700 or so clones listed, about 64% were seen once. The sample in question was tumor tissue, obtained from a patient whose treatment was nephrectomy without radiotherapy. These receptors were obtained from a human donor with renal cell carcinoma.

The V call is TRBV9, the J call TRBJ2-7; 7 bases are shared with TRBD1. CDR3 length: 14 amino acids. The junction had 2 bases not matched to a gene; V was cut back by 2 bases and J by 0 bases. The germline gives CDR1 SGDLS, CDR2 YYNGEE. The DNA of the CDR3 is TGTGCCAGCAGCGTTGGGACAGCCTCCTACGAGCAGTACTTC. Amino acids: CASSVGTASYEQYF.

The chain uses TRBV28 and TRBJ2-5; 10 positions agree with TRBD1. CDR1 is MDHEN and CDR2 is SYDVKM in the germline V gene. The J segment lost 5 bases and the V segment lost 4 bases, leaving 7 bases of the junction unmatched. This CDR3 is built from 15 residues. This CDR3 reads CASSSGTGVRETQYF. CDR3 nucleotides: TGTGCCAGCAGTTCCGGGACAGGGGTTCGGGAGACCCAGTACTTC.

This clone was recorded only once. This chain connects TRBV28 to TRBJ2-1; TRBD2 agrees at 10 bases. The CDR3 runs to 15 residues. CDR1 and CDR2 (germline): MDHEN, SYDVKM. V was clipped by 7 bases and J by 7 bases; unmatched bases: 10. This chain's CDR3 is CASNFRAGGPNEQFF. CDR3 nucleotides: TGTGCCAGCAACTTCCGAGCGGGAGGGCCGAATGAGCAGTTCTTC.

V and J are TRBV29-1 and TRBJ2-2; 7 positions agree with TRBD2. In germline, CDR1 is SQVTM, CDR2 ANQGSEA. The CDR3 contains 14 residues. V shed 3 bases and J 4 bases; nucleotides not matched to a gene: 5. The CDR3 protein is CSVEGGFGTGELFF. Here the CDR3 DNA reads TGCAGCGTTGAGGGGGGGTTCGGCACCGGGGAGCTGTTTTTT.

This CDR3 is CASSLNSGNTDTQYF. CDR3 bases: TGTGCCAGCAGTTTGAATAGCGGGAACACAGATACGCAGTATTTT. This rearrangement joins TRBV28 to TRBJ2-3; 8 bases are a match to TRBD2. This CDR3 region has 15 residues. Germline V gives CDR1 MDHEN, CDR2 SYDVKM. V trimming: 3 bases; J trimming: 2 bases; junction bases outside the gene matches: 4.

The DNA for the CDR3 is TGTGCCAGCAGCCAAGACAGCTACGAGCAGTACTTC. Encoded protein: CASSQDSYEQYF. This chain uses TRBV6-5 with TRBJ2-7; maybe TRBD1 (5 bases). The CDR3 has 12 residues. The V and J ends lost 6 bases and 3 bases respectively, with 9 bases between them. Germline V gene data show CDR1 as MNHEY and CDR2 as SVGAGI.

V gene TRBV29-1 combines with J gene TRBJ2-6, with no clear D. Germline CDR1 is SQVTM and CDR2 is ANQGSEA. Trimming took 6 bases from V and 4 from J, leaving 7 bases between them. The CDR3 runs to 12 residues. As DNA, the CDR3 is TGCAGCGTGGGAAGCGGGGCCAACGTCCTGACTTTC. It specifies CSVGSGANVLTF.

The V call is TRBV9, the J call TRBJ2-7; TRBD1 matches 9 bases. The germline CDR1 and CDR2 sequences are SGDLS and YYNGEE. The CDR3 consists of 13 residues. Trimming took 4 bases from V and 6 from J; bases not matched to a gene: 5. CDR3: CASSPGTGSEQYF. The DNA of the CDR3 is TGTGCCAGCAGCCCCGGGACAGGGTCCGAGCAGTACTTC.

The CDR3 is CASSLDGQVSEQYF. DNA for the CDR3: TGTGCCAGCAGCTTGGATGGACAGGTTTCCGAGCAGTACTTC. The V and J genes are TRBV7-9 and TRBJ2-7; 7 bases map to TRBD1. Germline assignment: CDR1 SEHNR and CDR2 FQNEAQ (reference sequence). Germline trimming cut 3 bases from V and 6 bases from J; bases unmatched to any gene: 8. The CDR3 has 14 amino acids.

DNA for the CDR3: TGTGCCAGCAGCTTCGACAGGGTCACTGAAGCTTTCTTT. Its translation is CASSFDRVTEAFF. The V call is TRBV7-2, the J call TRBJ1-1, with 7 nucleotides matching TRBD1. CDR1 is SGHTA and CDR2 is FQGNSA in the germline V gene. CDR3 length: 13 amino acids. Trimming took 3 bases from V and 4 from J; bases not matched to a gene: 2.

This clone was counted once. V usage is TRBV6-8 and J usage is TRBJ1-1; 7 nucleotides align to TRBD1. CDR1 is MNHGY and CDR2 is SAAAGT in the germline V gene. The CDR3 has 13 amino acids. V gave up 9 bases and J gave up 8 bases; unmatched junction bases: 12. The CDR3, as DNA: TGTGCCAGGCGGGACAGCAAGGGGACCGAAGCTTTCTTT. The encoded protein is CARRDSKGTEAFF.

This clone has just a few counts. The chain has TRBV5-1 and TRBJ2-7, with 9 bases fitting TRBD2. The CDR3 is 16 amino acids. Germline V gives CDR1 SGHRS, CDR2 YFSETQ. The junction had 10 bases not matched to a gene; V was cut back by 2 bases and J by 4 bases. In DNA form, the CDR3 reads TGCGCCAGCAGCTTAAGCGGCGGGAGGGGTGTTTACGAGCAGTACTTC. Translation: CASSLSGGRGVYEQYF.

The chain recombines TRBV2 with TRBJ2-1; D is possibly TRBD2 (6 bases). This CDR3 is 15 amino acids long. The V and J ends lost 4 bases and 3 bases respectively, with 13 bases between them. Germline CDR1 SNHLY, CDR2 FYNNEI. Here the CDR3 DNA reads TGTGCCAGCAGTGGGAATAGCGGCGGCTACAATGAGCAGTTCTTC. Its translation is CASSGNSGGYNEQFF.

V is TRBV9 and J is TRBJ2-7; no reliable D call. The CDR3 runs 15 residues. Germline V gives CDR1 SGDLS, CDR2 YYNGEE. The germline V and J ends were trimmed by 0 bases and 2 bases, with 12 bases remaining between them. The CDR3 DNA sequence: TGTGCCAGCAGCGTAGACTACCAGTCGACCTACGAGCAGTACTTC. The encoded protein is CASSVDYQSTYEQYF.

The chain is built from TRBV5-1 and TRBJ2-3; D may be TRBD2 (6 bases). V was pared by 5 bases and J by 0 bases, with 16 bases between. Germline CDR1 reads SGHRS; CDR2 reads YFSETQ. This CDR3 spans 16 amino acids. CDR3 nucleotides: TGCGCCAGCAGAGGGTCGGCGGGGCTAAGCACAGATACGCAGTATTTT. As protein: CASRGSAGLSTDTQYF.

The V call is TRBV28, the J call TRBJ1-5, with 7 bases that match TRBD1. J lost 4 bases, V lost 8 bases, and 8 bases had no gene match. Germline loops: CDR1 MDHEN, CDR2 SYDVKM. CDR3 length: 14 amino acids. The CDR3 sequence is CASRETGSNQPQHF. CDR3 nucleotides: TGTGCCAGCCGCGAGACAGGGTCAAATCAGCCCCAGCATTTT.

The chain combines TRBV27 with TRBJ1-4, with D unresolved. Germline V gives CDR1 MNHEY, CDR2 SMNVEV (reference sequence). Trimming left V 6 bases short and J 6 bases short, with 17 bases between. The CDR3 is made up of 15 amino acids. DNA for the CDR3: TGTGCCAGCAGGCCACTTCCCGGGGATCATGAAAAACTGTTTTTT. Translated: CASRPLPGDHEKLFF.

This clone was detected only once. One junction end disagrees with the germline gene, perhaps due to a read error. The chain carries TRBV20-1 and TRBJ1-6; D call uncertain. The CDR3 runs 10 residues. Looked up from germline, CDR1 is DFQATT and CDR2 is SNEGSKA (reference sequence). CDR3 loop: CSAREAGRIF. Written as DNA, the CDR3 is TGCAGTGCTAGAGAGGCAGGACGGATCTTT.

This chain links TRBV11-2 with TRBJ1-1, with 7 bases identical to TRBD1. After removal of 0 bases from V and 10 bases from J, the junction contained 8 bases not matched to a gene. The CDR3 is 14 amino acids. CDR1 is SGHAT and CDR2 is FQNNGV in the germline V gene. CDR3 sequence (DNA): TGTGCCAGCAGCTTAGACCTGACAGGGTCGGGAGCTTTCTTT. This codes for CASSLDLTGSGAFF.

This clone turned up a few times. The rearrangement uses TRBV7-9 and TRBJ1-1, with TRBD1 identical over 8 bases. The CDR3 spans 15 residues. CDR1 and CDR2 (germline): SEHNR, FQNEAQ (reference sequence). The V segment lost 4 bases and the J segment 5 bases; nucleotides outside the gene matches: 9. The CDR3 DNA reads TGTGCCAGCAGCTCCTTACAGGGGGTGAGAACTGAAGCTTTCTTT. This translates into CASSSLQGVRTEAFF.

V usage is TRBV27 and J usage is TRBJ2-1, with 9 nucleotides matching TRBD2. The CDR3 is 12 amino acids. Germline V CDR1 and CDR2: MNHEY, SMNVEV (reference sequence). With V trimmed by 3 bases and J by 11 bases, 2 bases remained unmatched. For the CDR3, the DNA is TGTGCCAGCAGTTTGGCTAGCGGGAAGCAGTTCTTC. It specifies CASSLASGKQFF.

The CDR3: CSVGYRPPTDTQYF. Written as DNA, the CDR3 is TGCAGCGTTGGGTACAGGCCACCCACAGATACGCAGTATTTT. The chain is built from TRBV29-1 and TRBJ2-3, with D possibly matching TRBD1 (5 bases). V was cut by 4 bases and J by 2 bases, with 13 bases left in between. The CDR3 contains 14 residues. Germline CDR1 and CDR2: SQVTM and ANQGSEA.

V gene TRBV7-9 combines with J gene TRBJ2-1, with 15 bases that match TRBD2. The CDR3 is made up of 19 amino acids. Germline assignment: CDR1 SEHNR and CDR2 FQNEAQ (reference sequence). Germline trimming cut 3 bases from V and 2 bases from J; bases unmatched to any gene: 8. The CDR3 DNA sequence: TGTGCCAGCAGCTTCGCTCCGGGACTAGCGGGAGGCCCCTACAATGAGCAGTTCTTC. This gives the protein CASSFAPGLAGGPYNEQFF. Full variable domain (remainder filled in from reference TRBV7-9 and TRBJ2-1): DTGVSQNPRHKITKRGQNVTFRCDPISEHNRLYWYRQTLGQGPEFLTYFQNEAQLEKSRLLSDRFSAERPKGSFSTLEIQRTEQGDSAMYLCASSFAPGLAGGPYNEQFFGPGTRLTVL.